Following are 24 T cell receptor beta chains from one sample sequenced in a study of blood T cell repertoires in COVID-19. Some clones are missing from TCRdb's copy, which holds only in-frame ones; the method was immunoSEQ multiplex PCR. Of roughly 300,000 clones listed, 65% to 85% are singletons. Sequences were obtained from peripheral blood. These receptors were collected from a woman aged 45-65 years with acute or convalescent COVID-19.

The CDR3 sequence: CASSPTSDRYQPQHF. The CDR3 DNA reads TGTGCCAGCAGCCCAACCTCTGACAGGTATCAGCCCCAGCATTTT. V usage is TRBV7-6 and J usage is TRBJ1-5, with D possibly TRBD1 on 6 matching bases. The V and J ends lost 5 bases and 5 bases respectively, with 16 bases between them. The CDR3 extends over 15 amino acids. Germline V gene lookup returns CDR1 SGHVS and CDR2 FNYEAQ.

This sequence joins TRBV30 and TRBJ1-1; 7 positions match TRBD1. This CDR3 spans 14 amino acids. Germline V gives CDR1 GTSNPN, CDR2 SVGIG (reference sequence). Unmatched junction bases numbered 10, after V lost 2 bases and J lost 7 bases. The CDR3 spells CAWSPPNRGYEAFF. Written as DNA, the CDR3 is TGTGCCTGGAGTCCCCCCAACAGGGGATATGAAGCTTTCTTT.

The CDR3 loop reads CASSVDNTNEKLFF. The CDR3 region has the DNA TGTGCCAGCAGCGTCGATAACACCAATGAAAAACTGTTTTTT. The chain recombines TRBV9 with TRBJ1-4; no clear D gene. The CDR3 sequence is 14 residues long. The V and J ends lost 2 bases and 5 bases respectively, with 10 bases between them. From germline, CDR1 is SGDLS and CDR2 YYNGEE.

CDR3 nucleotide sequence: TGTGCCAGCAGTCCTACAGGGGGCTCGGGGGGCTACACCTTC. Translating gives CASSPTGGSGGYTF. The chain uses TRBV7-2 and TRBJ1-2, with 9 bases identical to TRBD1. After removal of 6 bases from V and 8 bases from J, the junction contained 10 bases not matched to a gene. This CDR3 spans 14 amino acids. Looked up from germline, CDR1 is SGHTA and CDR2 is FQGNSA. The full variable domain, completed using reference TRBV7-2 and TRBJ1-2, is GAGVSQSPSNKVTEKGKDVELRCDPISGHTALYWYRQSLGQGLEFLIYFQGNSAPDKSGLPSDRFSAERTGGSVSTLTIQRTQQEDSAVYLCASSPTGGSGGYTFGSGTRLTVV.

The rearrangement links TRBV5-1 to TRBJ2-1, with no clear D. The CDR3 is made up of 12 amino acids. V dropped 7 bases and J dropped 2 bases, with 7 bases sitting between them. From germline, CDR1 is SGHRS and CDR2 YFSETQ. CDR3 sequence (DNA): TGCGCCAGCTCGAGGACCTACAATGAGCAGTTCTTC. Its protein product is CASSRTYNEQFF. The variable domain in full, with the rest retrieved from reference TRBV5-1 and TRBJ2-1, is KAGVTQTPRYLIKTRGQQVTLSCSPISGHRSVSWYQQTPGQGLQFLFEYFSETQRNKGNFPGRFSGRQFSNSRSEMNVSTLELGDSALYLCASSRTYNEQFFGPGTRLTVL.

The V and J genes are TRBV7-2 and TRBJ1-6; 7 bases are shared with TRBD1. V was clipped by 1 base and J by 8 bases; unmatched bases: 5. Per the germline V gene, CDR1 is SGHTA and CDR2 is FQGNSA. The CDR3 sequence is 15 residues long. This CDR3 is CASSLEAGGYSPLHF. As DNA, the CDR3 is TGTGCCAGCAGCTTAGAGGCAGGGGGGTATTCACCCCTCCACTTT.

The gene calls are TRBV3-1 (or the pseudogene TRBV3-2) and TRBJ2-5; no definite D call. The CDR3 spans 13 residues. Germline V lookup: CDR1 LGHDT, CDR2 YNNKEL (reference sequence). V shed 1 base and J shed 2 bases, with 5 bases lying between them. CDR3 protein: CASSQGHQETQYF. The CDR3 DNA follows: TGTGCCAGCAGCCAAGGTCATCAAGAGACCCAGTACTTC.

The chain has TRBV7-8 and TRBJ2-3; D gene ambiguous. The V gene's germline CDR1 is SGHVS and CDR2 FQNEAQ. Trimming shortened V by 7 bases and J by 4 bases, and 6 bases separated the two germline ends. This CDR3 spans 11 amino acids. The DNA of the CDR3 is TGTGCCAGCACGACTGCAGATACGCAGTATTTT. It codes for CASTTADTQYF.

The chain joins TRBV6-6 to TRBJ1-2, with D unclear. The germline CDR1 and CDR2 sequences are MNHNY and SVGAGI (reference sequence). The CDR3 runs 12 residues. V was trimmed by 5 bases and J by 8 bases, leaving 12 bases between them. CDR3 nucleotides: TGTGCCAGCAGTCCCCTGAGTGTGGGCTACACCTTC. The encoded protein is CASSPLSVGYTF.

This chain joins TRBV19 and TRBJ2-5, with D perhaps matching TRBD1 (6 bases). Trimming removed 6 bases at V and 2 bases at J, with 13 bases between. CDR3 length: 14 amino acids. Germline assignment: CDR1 LNHDA and CDR2 SQIVND (reference sequence). The CDR3 DNA reads as TGTGCCAGTAGACCTACAGGGAATCAAGAGACCCAGTACTTC. It yields the protein CASRPTGNQETQYF. Using reference TRBV19 and TRBJ2-5 for the parts outside the CDR3, the full variable domain is DGGITQSPKYLFRKEGQNVTLSCEQNLNHDAMYWYRQDPGQGLRLIYYSQIVNDFQKGDIAEGYSVSREKKESFPLTVTSAQKNPTAFYLCASRPTGNQETQYFGPGTRLLVL.

The chain joins TRBV19 to TRBJ2-5; possible D gene TRBD1, 5 bases. Trimming removed 3 bases at V and 4 bases at J, with 12 bases between. The CDR3 has 14 amino acids. Germline V CDR1 and CDR2: LNHDA, SQIVND (reference sequence). This CDR3 is CASSIGNRPETQYF. CDR3 nucleotides: TGTGCCAGTAGTATTGGAAACAGGCCAGAGACCCAGTACTTC. Using reference TRBV19 and TRBJ2-5 for the parts outside the CDR3, the full variable domain is DGGITQSPKYLFRKEGQNVTLSCEQNLNHDAMYWYRQDPGQGLRLIYYSQIVNDFQKGDIAEGYSVSREKKESFPLTVTSAQKNPTAFYLCASSIGNRPETQYFGPGTRLLVL.

This clone was detected once. The J gene is TRBJ1-2, the V gene TRBV10-3, with 9 positions matching TRBD1. V was clipped by 6 bases and J by 10 bases; unmatched bases: 6. The CDR3 length is 12 residues. From germline, CDR1 is ENHRY and CDR2 SYGVKD. The CDR3 DNA is TGTGCCATCAGACAGGGGGCGAGAGACTACACCTTC. Translated: CAIRQGARDYTF.

The DNA for the CDR3 is TGCGCCAGCAGCATTAGCGAGAATGAGCAGTTCTTC. This encodes CASSISENEQFF. The chain couples TRBV5-1 to TRBJ2-1; D is perhaps TRBD2 (5 bases). The CDR3 is 12 residues long. Trimming removed 4 bases from V and 7 bases from J, with 9 bases in between. Germline loops: CDR1 SGHRS, CDR2 YFSETQ.

This clone came up once. V is TRBV2 and J is TRBJ1-2; 7 positions agree with TRBD1. The CDR3 consists of 13 residues. Germline CDR1 SNHLY, CDR2 FYNNEI. V shed 2 bases and J 8 bases; nucleotides not matched to a gene: 5. The CDR3 DNA reads as TGTGCCAGCAGTGAAAGGGGGCGCGAGGGCTACACCTTC. Its protein product is CASSERGREGYTF.

This chain connects TRBV19 to TRBJ2-1; D is perhaps TRBD1 (6 bases). Germline values: CDR1 LNHDA, CDR2 SQIVND (reference sequence). The CDR3 is made up of 13 amino acids. V shed 6 bases and J shed 4 bases, with 10 bases lying between them. The CDR3 reads CASRKGVYNEQFF. CDR3 nucleotide sequence: TGTGCCAGTAGAAAGGGGGTTTACAATGAGCAGTTCTTC.

The V gene is TRBV9, the J gene TRBJ1-4; no definite D call. Germline V gives CDR1 SGDLS, CDR2 YYNGEE. This CDR3 is built from 15 residues. Trimming pared 4 bases from V and 4 bases from J, leaving 14 bases between. CDR3 amino acids: CASSILPEGNEKLFF. The CDR3 DNA follows: TGTGCCAGCAGCATTCTCCCGGAGGGTAATGAAAAACTGTTTTTT.

The chain uses TRBV7-2 and TRBJ1-1; D is possibly TRBD1 (5 bases). This CDR3 has 13 residues. Trimming took off 6 bases at V and 7 bases at J, with 15 bases between the two ends. The germline gives CDR1 SGHTA, CDR2 FQGNSA. CDR3 loop: CASSFSWGVEAFF. The DNA of the CDR3 is TGTGCCAGCAGTTTTAGTTGGGGGGTTGAAGCTTTCTTT.

The chain has TRBV6-6 and TRBJ2-5; tentatively, D is TRBD1 (6 bases). V lost 5 bases to trimming and J lost 5 bases, with 15 bases between them. Germline V gene lookup returns CDR1 MNHNY and CDR2 SVGAGI (reference sequence). This CDR3 comprises 14 residues. The CDR3 reads CASSLTGMRETQYF. The CDR3 DNA follows: TGTGCCAGCAGTCTAACAGGGATGCGGGAGACCCAGTACTTC.

This clone was counted between two and nine times. The gene calls are TRBV11-2 and TRBJ1-4, with D tentatively TRBD1 (5 bases). V gave up 4 bases and J gave up 4 bases, with 16 bases separating them. Germline-derived CDR1 and CDR2 are SGHAT and FQNNGV. This CDR3 is 16 amino acids long. The CDR3 region has the DNA TGTGCCAGCAGCTCGAACCGACAGAGCCTTAATGAAAAACTGTTTTTT. It specifies CASSSNRQSLNEKLFF.

The chain joins TRBV7-8 to TRBJ1-1; TRBD1 matches at 8 bases. Germline-derived CDR1 and CDR2 are SGHVS and FQNEAQ. Trimming at V came to 5 bases and at J to 3 bases, leaving 8 bases not matched to a gene. There are 15 residues in the CDR3. The DNA of the CDR3 is TGTGCCAGCAGCCTGCTACAGGGGGGGGACACTGAAGCTTTCTTT. This gives the protein CASSLLQGGDTEAFF.

The J gene is TRBJ1-5, the V gene TRBV6-5; maybe TRBD1 (6 bases). The CDR3 runs to 15 residues. Germline values: CDR1 MNHEY, CDR2 SVGAGI. Between the trimmed V and J ends, which lost 6 bases and 0 bases, there was a span of 12 bases. This chain's CDR3 is CASRAGTPSNQPQHF. The CDR3 bases are TGTGCCAGCAGAGCCGGGACACCTAGCAATCAGCCCCAGCATTTT.

The chain is built from TRBV2 and TRBJ1-5; a weak D match, TRBD1 (6 bases). The germline V gene has CDR1 SNHLY and CDR2 FYNNEI. The CDR3 has 14 residues. The V and J ends lost 6 bases and 6 bases respectively, with 15 bases between them. The CDR3 DNA sequence: TGTGCCAGCAGAGAGGGGGGGCAAGGTCAGCCCCAGCATTTT. Its protein is CASREGGQGQPQHF.

This chain joins TRBV14 and TRBJ2-7, with 7 bases aligning to TRBD1. The germline CDR1 and CDR2 sequences are SGHDN and FVKESK. J lost 2 bases, V lost 0 bases, and 7 bases had no gene match. This CDR3 spans 16 amino acids. CDR3 protein: CASSQDTGVGTYEQYF. DNA for the CDR3: TGTGCCAGCAGCCAAGACACAGGGGTGGGAACCTACGAGCAGTACTTC. Supplemented by reference TRBV14 and TRBJ2-7, the full variable domain reads EAGVTQFPSHSVIEKGQTVTLRCDPISGHDNLYWYRRVMGKEIKFLLHFVKESKQDESGMPNNRFLAERTGGTYSTLKVQPAELEDSGVYFCASSQDTGVGTYEQYFGPGTRLTVT.

The CDR3 loop is CASSDSNGGRAFF. Here the CDR3 DNA reads TGTGCCAGCAGTGACTCGAATGGGGGCCGGGCTTTCTTT. V gene TRBV6-4 combines with J gene TRBJ1-1; D possibly corresponds to TRBD1 (6 bases). This CDR3 has 13 residues. The germline gives CDR1 MRHNA, CDR2 SNTAGT. With 0 bases removed from V and 11 bases from J, the gap between germline ends came to 13 bases.